Listed here are 20 T cell receptor beta chains from one sample, sequenced in a study of blood T cell repertoires in COVID-19. The method was immunoSEQ multiplex PCR; TCRdb's version includes in-frame clones alone and lacks a portion of them. The repertoire holds over 100,000 clones, roughly 83% seen once, with approximately 4.2% in the top ten. Material: peripheral blood. The receptors were gathered from a woman over 75 with acute or convalescent COVID-19.

This clone showed up just a few times. V is TRBV9 and J is TRBJ1-2; D is unresolved. V gave up 4 bases and J gave up 7 bases, with 17 bases separating them. In germline, CDR1 is SGDLS, CDR2 YYNGEE. The CDR3 runs 14 residues. CDR3 nucleotides: TGTGCCAGCAGCCCCAGTGAAGGAGTAACTGGCTACACCTTC. Translating it yields CASSPSEGVTGYTF. Full variable domain (rest looked up from reference TRBV9 and TRBJ1-2): DSGVTQTPKHLITATGQRVTLRCSPRSGDLSVYWYQQSLDQGLQFLIQYYNGEERAKGNILERFSAQQFPDLHSELNLSSLELGDSALYFCASSPSEGVTGYTFGSGTRLTVV.

The chain carries TRBV6-5 and TRBJ1-6; possibly TRBD1 for D (6 bases). The V gene lost 6 bases and the J gene lost 5 bases, with 14 bases spanning the gap. The germline V gene encodes CDR1 MNHEY and CDR2 SVGAGI. The CDR3 spans 15 residues. The CDR3 DNA reads as TGTGCCAGCAGCCCCGACAGGCCCCATAATTCACCCCTCCACTTT. This codes for CASSPDRPHNSPLHF.

The CDR3 spells CSAKTDEQFF. CDR3 nucleotide sequence: TGCAGTGCTAAGACAGATGAGCAGTTCTTC. The V and J genes are TRBV20-1 and TRBJ2-1; possible D gene TRBD1, 5 bases. The CDR3 contains 10 residues. Germline V lookup: CDR1 DFQATT, CDR2 SNEGSKA (reference sequence). V lost 4 bases to trimming and J lost 8 bases, with 6 bases between them.

V gene TRBV19 combines with J gene TRBJ2-7, with 10 positions matching TRBD1. Losses at the gene ends were 7 bases for V and 7 bases for J; bases not matched to a gene: 10. CDR1 LNHDA and CDR2 SQIVND come from the germline V gene (reference sequence). The CDR3 sequence is 14 residues long. The CDR3 region is CASTRTGGRGEQYF. The CDR3 nucleotides read TGTGCCAGTACCCGGACAGGGGGTCGGGGGGAGCAGTACTTC.

J is TRBJ2-7 and V is TRBV19, with TRBD2 matching over 9 bases. Germline loops: CDR1 LNHDA, CDR2 SQIVND (reference sequence). Trimming removed 5 bases from V and 0 bases from J; junction bases left unmatched: 8. The CDR3 runs 16 residues. CDR3 nucleotides: TGTGCCAGTAGTGCCATGCTAGCGGGAAGCTCCTACGAGCAGTACTTC. The encoded protein is CASSAMLAGSSYEQYF.

CDR3 in DNA: TGTGCCAGCAGCTCATCAGGGACAGGGGAACAGGGTGAAAAACTGTTTTTT. Translation gives CASSSSGTGEQGEKLFF. The V and J genes are TRBV7-2 and TRBJ1-4, with 10 positions matching TRBD1. The germline V gene encodes CDR1 SGHTA and CDR2 FQGNSA. This CDR3 comprises 17 residues. V lost 4 bases and J lost 7; bases outside the gene matches: 12. The full variable domain, its missing parts supplied by reference TRBV7-2 and TRBJ1-4, is GAGVSQSPSNKVTEKGKDVELRCDPISGHTALYWYRQSLGQGLEFLIYFQGNSAPDKSGLPSDRFSAERTGGSVSTLTIQRTQQEDSAVYLCASSSSGTGEQGEKLFFGSGTQLSVL.

This chain joins TRBV7-9 and TRBJ2-7; no clear D gene. Trimming took off 5 bases at V and 4 bases at J, with 9 bases between the two ends. Germline V gives CDR1 SEHNR, CDR2 FQNEAQ (reference sequence). The CDR3 loop spans 12 amino acids. The CDR3 bases are TGTGCCAGCAGCCCGACTGGATACGAGCAGTACTTC. Translated, it gives CASSPTGYEQYF.

This rearrangement joins TRBV7-2 to TRBJ1-5; 8 bases are shared with TRBD1. This CDR3 is built from 15 residues. Germline CDR1 reads SGHTA; CDR2 reads FQGNSA. V gave up 4 bases and J gave up 5 bases; unmatched junction bases: 7. The DNA for the CDR3 is TGTGCCAGCAGCTCTCGGACAGGGAGGGATCAGCCCCAGCATTTT. Translation gives CASSSRTGRDQPQHF.

V and J are TRBV30 and TRBJ1-6; TRBD1 aligns across 7 bases. This CDR3 comprises 13 residues. Germline lookup yields CDR1 GTSNPN and CDR2 SVGIG (reference sequence). The V gene end was trimmed by 4 bases and the J gene end by 4 bases; junction bases not matched to a gene: 1. The CDR3 is CAWTGGYNSPLHF. The CDR3 DNA reads TGTGCCTGGACAGGGGGGTATAATTCACCCCTCCACTTT.

The chain combines TRBV5-1 with TRBJ2-7, with 7 bases identical to TRBD1. The CDR3 has 12 residues. V gave up 4 bases and J gave up 4 bases; unmatched junction bases: 2. Germline assignment: CDR1 SGHRS and CDR2 YFSETQ. The CDR3 bases are TGCGCCAGCAGCGAACAGGGGTACGAGCAGTACTTC. Protein sequence: CASSEQGYEQYF.

V usage is TRBV5-4 and J usage is TRBJ1-2; D possibly corresponds to TRBD1 (5 bases). The CDR3 runs 13 residues. CDR1 and CDR2 from the germline V gene are SGHNT and YYREEE (reference sequence). V gave up 1 base and J gave up 6 bases, with 10 bases separating them. In nucleotides, the CDR3 is TGTGCCAGCAGCTTGTGGCAGGGAAATGGCTACACCTTC. This encodes CASSLWQGNGYTF.

This clone was seen only a few times. V and J are TRBV7-2 and TRBJ2-7; 14 nucleotides agree with TRBD2. V trimming: 1 base; J trimming: 2 bases; junction bases outside the gene matches: 7. This CDR3 spans 18 amino acids. CDR1 is SGHTA, CDR2 FQGNSA, per germline. CDR3 DNA sequence: TGTGCCAGCAGCTTAGGGACTAGCGGGAGGACTACTCCCTACGAGCAGTACTTC. This gives the protein CASSLGTSGRTTPYEQYF.

V and J are TRBV4-1 and TRBJ2-5; 12 bases match TRBD1. This CDR3 is 14 amino acids long. In germline, CDR1 is MGHRA, CDR2 YSYEKL. Losses at the gene ends were 6 bases for V and 5 bases for J; bases not matched to a gene: 4. CDR3 residues: CASSRGTGGETQYF. In DNA, the CDR3 is TGCGCCAGCAGTCGGGGGACAGGGGGCGAGACCCAGTACTTC.

The gene calls are TRBV2 and TRBJ2-1, with 8 bases that match TRBD2. Germline values: CDR1 SNHLY, CDR2 FYNNEI. The length of the CDR3 is 14 residues. V lost 8 bases and J lost 2; bases outside the gene matches: 5. The CDR3 loop is CASQAAGAYNEQFF. CDR3 sequence (DNA): TGTGCCAGCCAGGCAGCGGGGGCCTACAATGAGCAGTTCTTC.

This clone was counted only a few times. The V and J genes are TRBV28 and TRBJ1-5; D unclear. This CDR3 has 12 amino acids. Trimming left V 5 bases short and J 0 bases short, with 2 bases between. Per germline, CDR1 MDHEN and CDR2 SYDVKM. CDR3 DNA sequence: TGTGCCAGCAGTCGTAGCAATCAGCCCCAGCATTTT. Translation: CASSRSNQPQHF.

V gene TRBV5-4 combines with J gene TRBJ2-5; D is possibly TRBD1 (6 bases). The germline V gene has CDR1 SGHNT and CDR2 YYREEE (reference sequence). The V end lost 1 base, the J end lost 4 bases, and 11 bases lay between the germline ends. The CDR3 runs 14 residues. The CDR3: CASSLRGGTETQYF. The CDR3 nucleotides read TGTGCCAGCAGCTTGAGAGGGGGTACAGAGACCCAGTACTTC.

This clone was observed a few times. The J gene is TRBJ2-1, the V gene TRBV10-2, with 9 bases matching TRBD2. Losses at the gene ends were 7 bases for V and 6 bases for J; bases not matched to a gene: 7. The germline V gene has CDR1 WSHSY and CDR2 SAAADI. The CDR3 runs 14 residues. CDR3: CASNLAGRRNEQFF. CDR3 sequence (DNA): TGCGCCAGCAACCTAGCGGGACGGCGCAATGAGCAGTTCTTC.

J is TRBJ1-3 and V is TRBV19; TRBD1 is a possible D gene (5 bases). The CDR3 sequence is 17 residues long. Germline-derived CDR1 and CDR2 are LNHDA and SQIVND (reference sequence). Trimming stripped 5 bases from V and 0 bases from J, with 17 bases between. CDR3 sequence reads: CASSSLRTPISGNTIYF. The CDR3 DNA reads TGTGCCAGTAGTTCCCTAAGGACACCAATCTCTGGAAACACCATATATTTT.

The rearrangement links TRBV29-1 to TRBJ2-7, with 14 nucleotides matching TRBD2. This CDR3 has 13 amino acids. CDR1 is SQVTM and CDR2 is ANQGSEA in the germline V gene. V was pared by 7 bases and J by 5 bases, with 4 bases of the junction left unmatched. In DNA form, the CDR3 reads TGCAGCGCCGGGACTAGCGGGAGTAACGAGCAGTACTTC. The encoded protein is CSAGTSGSNEQYF.

The chain employs TRBV19 and TRBJ1-3; D ambiguous. Germline CDR1 reads LNHDA; CDR2 reads SQIVND (reference sequence). This CDR3 contains 13 residues. V was shortened by 9 bases and J by 4 bases, with 13 bases between the two germline ends. The CDR3 loop reads CASSQETGNTIYF. In DNA form, the CDR3 reads TGTGCCAGCTCTCAAGAGACAGGAAACACCATATATTTT.